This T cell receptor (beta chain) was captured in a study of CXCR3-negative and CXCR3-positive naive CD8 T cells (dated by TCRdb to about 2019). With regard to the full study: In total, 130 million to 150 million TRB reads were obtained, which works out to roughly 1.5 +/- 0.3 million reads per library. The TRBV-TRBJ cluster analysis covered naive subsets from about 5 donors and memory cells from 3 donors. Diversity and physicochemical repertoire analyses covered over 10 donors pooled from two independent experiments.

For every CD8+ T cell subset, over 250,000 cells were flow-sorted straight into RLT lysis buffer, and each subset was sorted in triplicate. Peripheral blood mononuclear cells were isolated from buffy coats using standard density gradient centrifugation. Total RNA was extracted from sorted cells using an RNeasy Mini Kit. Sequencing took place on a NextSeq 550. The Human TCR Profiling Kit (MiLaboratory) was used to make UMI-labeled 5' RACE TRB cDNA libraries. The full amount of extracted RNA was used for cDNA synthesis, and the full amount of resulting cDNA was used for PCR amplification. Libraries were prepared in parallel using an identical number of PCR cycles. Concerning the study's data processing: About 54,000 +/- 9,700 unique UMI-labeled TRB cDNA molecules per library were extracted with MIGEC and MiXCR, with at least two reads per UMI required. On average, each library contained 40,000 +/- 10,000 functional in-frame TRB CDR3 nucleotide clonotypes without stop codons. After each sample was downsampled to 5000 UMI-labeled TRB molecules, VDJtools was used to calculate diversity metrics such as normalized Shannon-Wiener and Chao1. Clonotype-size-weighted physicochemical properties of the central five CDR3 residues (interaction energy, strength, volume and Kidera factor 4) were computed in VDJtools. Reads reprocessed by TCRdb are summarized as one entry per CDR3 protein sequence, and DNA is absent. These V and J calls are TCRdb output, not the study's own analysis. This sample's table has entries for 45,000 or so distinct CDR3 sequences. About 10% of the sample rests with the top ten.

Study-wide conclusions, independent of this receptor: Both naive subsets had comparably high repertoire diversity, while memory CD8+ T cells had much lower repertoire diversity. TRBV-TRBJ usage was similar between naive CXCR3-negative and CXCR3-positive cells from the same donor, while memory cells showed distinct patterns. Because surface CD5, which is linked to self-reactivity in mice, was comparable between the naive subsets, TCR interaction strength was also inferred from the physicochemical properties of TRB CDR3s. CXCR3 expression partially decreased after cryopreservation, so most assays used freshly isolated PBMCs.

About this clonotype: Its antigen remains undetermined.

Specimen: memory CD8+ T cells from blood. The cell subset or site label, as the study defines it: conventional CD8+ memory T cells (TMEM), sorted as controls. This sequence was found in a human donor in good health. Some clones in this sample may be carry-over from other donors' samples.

The CDR3 region reads CASSLIPSGSNNEQFF. The chain is made from TRBV7-9 and TRBJ2-1; TCRdb's D call of TRBD2 is untestable without DNA. The germline V gene (reference sequence) gives CDR1 as SEHNR and CDR2 as FQNEAQ. The CDR3 has 16 amino acids, counting the end cysteine and phenylalanine. DNA is not recorded here.